One T cell receptor (beta chain) is described in this entry. The data derive from a study of blood T cell repertoires in COVID-19. The V gene lost 2 bases and the J gene lost 5 bases, with 12 bases spanning the gap. This CDR3 is built from 14 residues. Germline V CDR1 and CDR2: KGHSH, LQKENI. Produced via immunoSEQ multiplex PCR; TCRdb's table is partial and in-frame only. The sample has about 210,000 clones, over 75% seen once; the top ten hold nearly 9.5%. The chain employs TRBV18 and TRBJ1-1; maybe TRBD1 (6 bases). This receptor was taken from a man aged 35 to 55 who had recovered from COVID-19. The sample comprised PBMCs or T cells enriched from blood (not recorded which). CDR3 in DNA: TGTGCCAGCTCACCAGGCAGGGGTGGAACTGAAGCTTTCTTT. Amino acid sequence: CASSPGRGGTEAFF.